This TCR beta chain appears in the sequencing data of a study of blood T cells in healthy people across ages. Germline CDR1 MNHEY, CDR2 SVGEGT. Trimming shortened V by 2 bases and J by 8 bases, and 10 bases separated the two germline ends. The CDR3 has 14 residues. Turning to this clonotype: Its antigen is as yet unknown.

Study-wide results and limits: The recorded TCR beta diversity per million T cells decreased in a roughly linear manner with age. The diversity estimates, figures obtained from one million T cells, were considered underestimates.

The second PCR ran roughly 6 to 11 cycles with a sample-barcoded 5' primer and J-beta primers. TCRdb reanalysed the 5' RACE reads using MiXCR and keeps one entry per CDR3 protein. The sample contains about 830,000 distinct CDR3 sequences, over 45% of which appear only once. V usage is TRBV6-2 or TRBV6-3 and J usage is TRBJ1-6; the D is unclear. Sequencing was carried out using blood. This clonotype was sampled from a man aged 25-40 years in good health. The CDR3: CASSYLTDYSPLHF. The CDR3 coding sequence is TGTGCCAGCAGTTACCTGACGGATTATTCACCCCTCCACTTT.